The 30 T cell receptor beta chains in this list originate from one sample, sequenced in a study of CD8 T cells in ankylosing spondylitis. TCRdb re-derived calls from the 5' RACE reads in MiXCR, one entry per CDR3 protein. Counted here are about 250,000 distinct CDR3 sequences, 30% to 35% occurring once; the ten biggest clones make up around 4%. The sequenced material came from blood, either unsorted or a sorted T cell fraction (not recorded which). Source of these receptors: a male donor with ankylosing spondylitis or in good health (not recorded which).

The chain links TRBV5-6 to TRBJ2-4, with D tentatively TRBD1 or TRBD2 (5 bases each). The CDR3 is 15 residues long. CDR1 is SGHDT, CDR2 YYEEEE, per germline. V lost 0 bases to trimming and J lost 9 bases, with 16 bases between them. Here the CDR3 DNA reads TGTGCCAGCAGCTTGGCTGCCAGGGCCCGGGGCATTCAGTACTTC. Its protein is CASSLAARARGIQYF. The full variable domain, with the rest looked up from reference TRBV5-6 and TRBJ2-4, is DAGVTQSPTHLIKTRGQQVTLRCSPKSGHDTVSWYQQALGQGPQFIFQYYEEEERQRGNFPDRFSGHQFPNYSSELNVNALLLGDSALYLCASSLAARARGIQYFGAGTRLSVL.

The rearrangement links TRBV11-2 to TRBJ1-2, with D possibly matching TRBD1 (5 bases). The V end was cut by 5 bases, the J end by 4 bases, with 14 bases between. Per the germline V gene, CDR1 is SGHAT and CDR2 is FQNNGV. This CDR3 spans 14 amino acids. CDR3 sequence: CASSGPAGAYGYTF. The CDR3 nucleotides are TGTGCCAGCAGCGGACCGGCCGGGGCCTATGGCTACACCTTC.

The chain is built from TRBV11-2 and TRBJ1-6, with a tentative D call TRBD1 (5 bases). The germline V gene encodes CDR1 SGHAT and CDR2 FQNNGV. The CDR3 loop spans 15 amino acids. V dropped 1 base and J dropped 8 bases, with 12 bases sitting between them. CDR3 sequence (DNA): TGTGCCAGCAGCTTAGCAGGGCTGGGGGATTCACCCCTCCACTTT. This gives the protein CASSLAGLGDSPLHF.

This clonotype was seen many times. The DNA for the CDR3 is TGTGCCAGCAGCCTACAGGGGGCTGGAAACACCATATATTTT. This encodes CASSLQGAGNTIYF. The chain couples TRBV7-9 to TRBJ1-3; 8 bases are a match to TRBD1. The germline V gene has CDR1 SEHNR and CDR2 FQNEAQ (reference sequence). V lost 5 bases, J lost 2 bases, and 2 bases stayed unmatched. The CDR3 is 14 amino acids. Based on the CDR3 plus reference TRBV7-9 and TRBJ1-3, the full variable domain is DTGVSQNPRHKITKRGQNVTFRCDPISEHNRLYWYRQTLGQGPEFLTYFQNEAQLEKSRLLSDRFSAERPKGSFSTLEIQRTEQGDSAMYLCASSLQGAGNTIYFGEGSWLTVV.

This clonotype showed up just once. The chain joins TRBV29-1 to TRBJ2-3; the match to TRBD2 covers 11 bases. This CDR3 is built from 14 residues. V lost 4 bases and J lost 4; bases outside the gene matches: 4. CDR1 SQVTM and CDR2 ANQGSEA come from the germline V gene. The CDR3 coding sequence is TGCAGCGTTGGGCGGACTAGCGGGCCAGATACGCAGTATTTT. Encoded protein: CSVGRTSGPDTQYF.

The V and J genes are TRBV20-1 and TRBJ2-1; D call uncertain. CDR1 is DFQATT, CDR2 SNEGSKA, per germline (reference sequence). The CDR3 is made up of 11 amino acids. Trimming shortened V by 0 bases and J by 9 bases, and 6 bases separated the two germline ends. CDR3 in amino acids: CSARDRPEQFF. As DNA, the CDR3 is TGCAGTGCTAGAGATAGGCCTGAGCAGTTCTTC.

The CDR3 DNA sequence: TGCAGTGCTATCGGCCCCCTAGTACAGTTGAACACTGAAGCTTTCTTT. Residues: CSAIGPLVQLNTEAFF. This sequence joins TRBV20-1 and TRBJ1-1; D gene uncertain. The germline gives CDR1 DFQATT, CDR2 SNEGSKA (reference sequence). The CDR3 extends over 16 amino acids. V shed 4 bases and J shed 0 bases, with 18 bases lying between them.

This clonotype showed up just a few times. CDR3: CASSLAGDLTSYEQYF. CDR3 coding DNA: TGTGCCAGCAGCTTGGCAGGGGACCTCACTTCCTACGAGCAGTACTTC. The V call is TRBV5-5, the J call TRBJ2-7; D perhaps matches TRBD1 (6 bases). The CDR3 is 16 residues long. CDR1 and CDR2 (germline): SGHKS, YYEKEE (reference sequence). V shed 0 bases and J shed 1 base, with 14 bases lying between them.

This clonotype has more than one count but fewer than ten. V gene TRBV20-1 combines with J gene TRBJ2-1, with D possibly being TRBD2 (5 bases). Germline CDR1 and CDR2: DFQATT and SNEGSKA (reference sequence). The CDR3 sequence is 16 residues long. The V end was cut by 0 bases, the J end by 1 base, with 13 bases between. CDR3 nucleotides: TGCAGTGCTAGAGATCCGGGTAGCGCATCCTACAATGAGCAGTTCTTC. Its translation: CSARDPGSASYNEQFF.

This clonotype was seen a few times. The chain carries TRBV12-3 or TRBV12-4 and TRBJ1-2, with D tentatively TRBD1 (6 bases). The CDR3 sequence is 13 residues long. V lost 6 bases to trimming and J lost 3 bases, with 11 bases between them. The chain's CDR3 is CASSSDRYYGYTF. The CDR3 DNA is TGTGCCAGCAGCTCGGACAGATACTATGGCTACACCTTC.

CDR3 nucleotides: TGTGCCAGCAGCTTAGTTTCAGGGCGGGGAGATACGCAGTATTTT. It specifies CASSLVSGRGDTQYF. V and J are TRBV7-2 and TRBJ2-3; the D gene is possibly TRBD2 (6 bases). The length of the CDR3 is 15 residues. Trimming took 1 base from V and 5 from J, leaving 13 bases between them. Germline CDR1 is SGHTA and CDR2 is FQGNSA. Together with reference TRBV7-2 and TRBJ2-3, the CDR3 gives the full variable domain: GAGVSQSPSNKVTEKGKDVELRCDPISGHTALYWYRQSLGQGLEFLIYFQGNSAPDKSGLPSDRFSAERTGGSVSTLTIQRTQQEDSAVYLCASSLVSGRGDTQYFGPGTRLTVL.

This chain links TRBV12-3 or TRBV12-4 with TRBJ1-2, with TRBD1 matching 11 bases. J gave up 7 bases and V 3 bases, and 7 bases lay outside the gene matches. CDR3 length: 15 residues. CDR3 nucleotides: TGTGCCAGCAGTTTTATCGGGACAGGGGGATCTGGCTACACCTTC. Amino acids: CASSFIGTGGSGYTF.

This clonotype was detected only a few times. The chain is built from TRBV20-1 and TRBJ2-1, with TRBD1 matching over 8 bases. This CDR3 comprises 14 residues. Germline lookup yields CDR1 DFQATT and CDR2 SNEGSKA (reference sequence). V lost 5 bases, J lost 8 bases, and 11 bases stayed unmatched. The CDR3 is CSAQQGVAPDEQFF. The CDR3 DNA sequence: TGCAGTGCTCAACAGGGGGTCGCCCCCGATGAGCAGTTCTTC.

This clonotype was picked up a small number of times. This chain uses TRBV7-7 with TRBJ2-5; D perhaps matches TRBD2 (6 bases). The CDR3 sequence is 15 residues long. The V gene's germline CDR1 is SSHAT and CDR2 FNYEAQ (reference sequence). Trimming removed 1 base from V and 1 base from J, with 10 bases in between. The chain's CDR3 is CASSLDAGIQETQYF. The CDR3 DNA reads TGTGCCAGCAGCTTAGATGCGGGGATCCAAGAGACCCAGTACTTC.

The chain uses TRBV10-3 and TRBJ2-3; possible D gene TRBD2, 6 bases. The CDR3 contains 12 residues. V was cut by 11 bases and J by 3 bases, with 12 bases left in between. The germline gives CDR1 ENHRY, CDR2 SYGVKD. CDR3 in amino acids: CAVPGETDTQYF. In DNA, the CDR3 is TGTGCCGTTCCGGGGGAGACAGATACGCAGTATTTT.

The chain links TRBV29-1 to TRBJ1-1, with TRBD1 as a possible D gene (6 bases). V was clipped by 7 bases and J by 5 bases, with 20 bases between them. The CDR3 covers 14 residues. CDR1 is SQVTM and CDR2 is ANQGSEA in the germline V gene. CDR3 sequence: CSANLGGGETEAFF. For the CDR3, the DNA is TGCAGCGCCAACCTGGGAGGGGGGGAGACTGAAGCTTTCTTT.

This chain connects TRBV5-6 to TRBJ2-5, with D possibly matching TRBD1 (5 bases). CDR3 length: 17 residues. The ends were cut back, 4 bases at V and 2 bases at J, with 21 bases in the middle. The germline V gene has CDR1 SGHDT and CDR2 YYEEEE. The chain's CDR3 is CASSELGDSSSQETQYF. Here the CDR3 DNA reads TGTGCCAGCAGCGAATTAGGAGACAGTTCATCTCAAGAGACCCAGTACTTC.

This clonotype was counted only a few times. V is TRBV10-3 and J is TRBJ2-3; a possible D gene is TRBD2 (7 bases). The CDR3 contains 15 residues. From germline, CDR1 is ENHRY and CDR2 SYGVKD. V was clipped by 10 bases and J by 2 bases, with 19 bases between them. CDR3 region: CATQAGHEATDTQYF. The CDR3 bases are TGTGCCACGCAAGCGGGACACGAAGCCACAGATACGCAGTATTTT.

This clonotype was counted only a few times. The chain joins TRBV6-1 to TRBJ1-2; tentatively, D is TRBD1 (6 bases). Trimming shortened V by 11 bases and J by 7 bases, and 23 bases separated the two germline ends. The CDR3 covers 14 residues. From germline, CDR1 is MNHNS and CDR2 SASEGT. The CDR3 region has the DNA TGTGCCGTAACCGGGACAACGAGTAGGTCTGGCTACACCTTC. Translation gives CAVTGTTSRSGYTF.

In its sample, this clonotype was seen a few times. The chain employs TRBV7-8 and TRBJ2-3, with TRBD1 matching 9 bases. The CDR3 is 14 residues long. V lost 4 bases and J lost 5; bases outside the gene matches: 4. Looked up from germline, CDR1 is SGHVS and CDR2 is FQNEAQ. The CDR3 region has the DNA TGTGCCAGCAGCTCAGGGACAGGGAAAGATACGCAGTATTTT. This codes for CASSSGTGKDTQYF.

V usage is TRBV12-3 or TRBV12-4 and J usage is TRBJ2-1, with 7 bases that match TRBD2. CDR3 length: 14 residues. V was pared by 4 bases and J by 7 bases, with 7 bases of the junction left unmatched. Written as DNA, the CDR3 is TGTGCCAGCAGTTATTCAGCGGGGCAGAATGAGCAGTTCTTC. Its translation is CASSYSAGQNEQFF.

The chain couples TRBV20-1 to TRBJ2-5, with TRBD1 identical over 7 bases. The ends lost 6 bases at V and 5 bases at J; junction bases unmatched: 6. Per germline, CDR1 DFQATT and CDR2 SNEGSKA (reference sequence). This CDR3 region has 12 residues. The CDR3 DNA reads as TGCAGTGCAAGACAGGGAGTGGAGACCCAGTACTTC. The encoded protein is CSARQGVETQYF.

This clonotype was counted at least ten times. The chain uses TRBV5-5 and TRBJ2-3; 8 bases are shared with TRBD2. Per germline, CDR1 SGHKS and CDR2 YYEKEE (reference sequence). With 2 bases clipped from V and 3 bases from J, the junction kept 5 bases outside the gene matches. The CDR3 sequence is 15 residues long. CDR3 DNA: TGTGCCAGCAGCTTCGGACTAGCCGGAACAGATACGCAGTATTTT. Amino acids: CASSFGLAGTDTQYF.

This clonotype has at least ten counts. The genes are TRBV12-3 or TRBV12-4 and TRBJ2-7, with 7 bases that match TRBD2. The trim removed 6 bases at V and 7 bases at J, leaving 6 bases unmatched. There are 12 residues in the CDR3. The CDR3 DNA reads as TGTGCCAGCAGGGGGGGGACGGGAGAGCAGTACTTC. It specifies CASRGGTGEQYF.

The rearrangement uses TRBV28 and TRBJ2-7, with 8 nucleotides matching TRBD1. From germline, CDR1 is MDHEN and CDR2 SYDVKM. The CDR3 loop spans 14 amino acids. The V and J ends lost 6 bases and 5 bases, in that order; junction bases with no gene match: 9. The CDR3 sequence is CASSTQGGRDEQYF. Here the CDR3 DNA reads TGTGCCAGCAGCACACAGGGGGGCCGGGACGAGCAGTACTTC. The complete variable domain, with remaining parts taken from reference TRBV28 and TRBJ2-7, reads DVKVTQSSRYLVKRTGEKVFLECVQDMDHENMFWYRQDPGLGLRLIYFSYDVKMKEKGDIPEGYSVSREKKERFSLILESASTNQTSMYLCASSTQGGRDEQYFGPGTRLTVT.

V and J are TRBV12-3 or TRBV12-4 and TRBJ1-1; D is unresolved. V lost 3 bases and J 1 base, leaving 6 bases between the germline ends. This CDR3 contains 13 residues. Written as DNA, the CDR3 is TGTGCCAGCAGTTTGTTGTGGAACACTGAAGCTTTCTTT. Translation gives CASSLLWNTEAFF.

This chain links TRBV10-1 with TRBJ2-5; 8 bases are a match to TRBD1. CDR1 and CDR2 from the germline V gene are WNHNN and SYGVQD (reference sequence). This CDR3 is 16 amino acids long. V gave up 6 bases and J gave up 2 bases; unmatched junction bases: 11. The CDR3 loop is CASRCPDRGGQETQYF. CDR3 nucleotide sequence: TGCGCCAGCAGATGTCCTGACAGGGGAGGTCAAGAGACCCAGTACTTC.

This clonotype showed up just a few times. This chain joins TRBV29-1 and TRBJ1-2; the match to TRBD1 covers 7 bases. V was pared by 1 base and J by 8 bases, with 7 bases of the junction left unmatched. The CDR3 extends over 13 amino acids. Germline CDR1 SQVTM, CDR2 ANQGSEA. CDR3 protein: CSVEVLGRGGYTF. The CDR3 DNA reads TGCAGCGTTGAAGTTTTGGGCAGGGGGGGCTACACCTTC.

The V call is TRBV29-1, the J call TRBJ1-4; possible D gene TRBD1, 6 bases. The CDR3 is 13 residues long. Looked up from germline, CDR1 is SQVTM and CDR2 is ANQGSEA. The germline V and J ends were trimmed by 7 bases and 8 bases, with 17 bases remaining between them. CDR3 nucleotides: TGCAGCGGACGGGGGCAGGCGGGCGAAAAACTGTTTTTT. Protein: CSGRGQAGEKLFF. The full variable domain, with the rest looked up from reference TRBV29-1 and TRBJ1-4, is SAVISQKPSRDICQRGTSLTIQCQVDSQVTMMFWYRQQPGQSLTLIATANQGSEATYESGFVIDKFPISRPNLTFSTLTVSNMSPEDSSIYLCSGRGQAGEKLFFGSGTQLSVL.

The genes are TRBV4-1 and TRBJ1-1; 9 nucleotides line up with TRBD1. J lost 6 bases, V lost 4 bases, and 9 bases had no gene match. The CDR3 loop spans 15 amino acids. Germline CDR1 reads MGHRA; CDR2 reads YSYEKL. The CDR3 spells CASSPPGTGPPEAFF. The CDR3 region has the DNA TGCGCCAGCAGCCCTCCCGGGACAGGGCCTCCTGAAGCTTTCTTT.